A selection of T cell receptor beta chains follows, all from one sample in a study of T cells in Graves' hyperthyroidism and ophthalmopathy. MiXCR, run by TCRdb on the multiplex PCR reads, gives a single entry per CDR3 protein. The sample comprises about 640,000 distinct CDR3 sequences, about 14% of which are singletons, and 9.5% to 15% rests with the top ten. The sample taken for sequencing was blood. The receptor source for this set is a woman aged 50 to 60 with Graves' ophthalmopathy. CDR3s include the opening cysteine and the closing phenylalanine or tryptophan. D genes are given only for firm matches. Not every row has a clone size; where given, it reads once, few, many or a size class.

clone_size d_call j_call v_call cdr3_aa cdr3_nt
many TRBD1 TRBJ2-7 TRBV14 CASRNNQDRGSYEQYF TGTGCCAGCAGGAATAACCAGGACAGGGGATCCTACGAGCAGTACTTC
. . TRBJ2-3 TRBV5-1 CASSLLKTGDSTDTQYF TGCGCCAGCAGCTTGCTAAAGACAGGAGATAGCACAGATACGCAGTATTTT
. . TRBJ2-7 TRBV7-9 CASSLSMAGSYEQYF TGTGCCAGCAGCTTATCTATGGCAGGCTCCTACGAGCAGTACTTC
many TRBD2 TRBJ2-5 TRBV27 CASSLSLAGIQETQYF TGTGCCAGCAGTCTTTCGCTAGCGGGAATACAAGAGACCCAGTACTTC
few . TRBJ2-1 TRBV11-3 CASSLVGWEPSSYNEQFF TGTGCCAGCAGCTTAGTCGGGTGGGAACCGAGCTCCTACAATGAGCAGTTCTTC
many . TRBJ2-1 TRBV9 CASSAVGGDNEQFF TGTGCCAGCAGCGCCGTCGGCGGAGACAATGAGCAGTTCTTC
. TRBD1 TRBJ2-2 TRBV10-3 CAISGATGEGGELFF TGTGCCATCAGTGGGGCAACAGGGGAAGGCGGGGAGCTGTTTTTT
. TRBD2 TRBJ2-7 TRBV6-6 CASSYLRLAEGSYEQYF TGTGCCAGCAGTTACCTTAGACTAGCGGAGGGGAGTTACGAGCAGTACTTC
many . TRBJ1-2 TRBV28 CASSFLRRNYGYTF TGTGCCAGCAGTTTTCTTCGGAGAAACTATGGCTACACCTTC
. . TRBJ2-1 TRBV5-5 CASSLDPAYNEQFF TGTGCCAGCAGCTTGGATCCGGCCTACAATGAGCAGTTCTTC
many TRBD1 TRBJ2-7 TRBV27 CASSSRWTGMGSEQYF TGTGCCAGCAGTTCGCGATGGACAGGAATGGGGAGTGAGCAGTACTTC
. TRBD1 TRBJ2-3 TRBV24-1 CATGDGQGNTDTQYF TGTGCCACCGGTGATGGACAGGGGAACACAGATACGCAGTATTTT
. . TRBJ2-5 TRBV6-1 CASNRAGTQYF TGTGCCAGTAACAGGGCGGGGACCCAGTACTTC
. TRBD2 TRBJ2-7 TRBV11-2 CASSPGTSGRKYEQYF TGTGCCAGCAGCCCGGGGACTAGCGGGAGAAAATACGAGCAGTACTTC
. . TRBJ2-2 TRBV7-7 CASSSETGELFF TGTGCTAGCAGCTCAGAGACCGGGGAGCTGTTTTTT
many TRBD2 TRBJ2-7 TRBV20-1 CSAREFPSGRYEQYF TGCAGTGCTAGAGAGTTTCCTAGCGGGAGGTACGAGCAGTACTTC
. TRBD1 TRBJ2-3 TRBV12-3/TRBV12-4 CASSRRQGWVTDTRYF TGTGCCAGCAGCAGACGACAGGGATGGGTTACAGATACGCGGTATTTT
many . TRBJ2-3 TRBV18 CASSPPSRGTTQYF TGTGCCAGCTCACCACCGTCTAGAGGCACGACGCAGTATTTT
many TRBD1 TRBJ2-5 TRBV7-9 CASIGTEETQYF TGTGCCAGCATCGGGACAGAAGAGACCCAGTACTTC
. . TRBJ1-5 TRBV6-1 CASSGHTGNHQPQHF TGTGCCAGCAGTGGACATACAGGGAACCATCAGCCCCAGCATTTT
many TRBD2 TRBJ2-1 TRBV20-1 CSATKSGRVNEQFF TGCAGTGCTACGAAAAGCGGGAGGGTCAATGAGCAGTTCTTC
. . TRBJ2-1 TRBV11-3 CASSLDGSYNEQSF TGTGCCAGCAGCTTAGATGGCAGTTACAATGAGCAGTCCTTC
many . TRBJ2-3 TRBV20-1 CSAFSTDTQYF TGCAGTGCCTTCTCTACAGATACGCAGTATTTT
. . TRBJ2-3 TRBV9 CASSVGGLGGLDTQYF TGTGCCAGCAGCGTAGGCGGTCTGGGGGGTCTAGATACGCAGTATTTT
. . TRBJ1-5 TRBV24-1 CATSHRASNQPQHF TGTGCCACCTCACACAGGGCGAGCAATCAGCCCCAGCATTTT
many TRBD2 TRBJ2-1 TRBV28 CASRSLAGSYNEQFF TGTGCCAGCAGGTCACTAGCGGGATCATACAATGAGCAGTTCTTC
many . TRBJ2-3 TRBV5-1 CASSFNTDTQYF TGCGCCAGCAGCTTTAACACAGATACGCAGTATTTT
. . TRBJ1-2 TRBV27 CASSLTGAANYGYTF TGTGCCAGCAGTTTAACCGGGGCAGCCAACTATGGCTACACCTTC
many TRBD2 TRBJ2-7 TRBV28 CASRLAGDAYEQYF TGTGCCAGCAGACTAGCGGGAGACGCGTACGAGCAGTACTTC
many TRBD1 TRBJ2-7 TRBV6-2/TRBV6-3 CASSYLGQGPYEQYF TGTGCCAGCAGTTACTTGGGACAGGGGCCCTACGAGCAGTACTTC
many TRBD1 TRBJ2-1 TRBV14 CASSRQGASYNEQFF TGTGCCAGCAGCCGACAGGGAGCGTCCTACAATGAGCAGTTCTTC
many TRBD2 TRBJ2-5 TRBV3-1 CASSQIGVTSEETQYF TGTGCCAGCAGCCAAATTGGCGTTACTAGCGAAGAGACCCAGTACTTC
many TRBD1 TRBJ2-1 TRBV3-1 CASSLGTGQGDNEQFF TGTGCCAGCAGCCTTGGGACGGGACAGGGGGACAATGAGCAGTTCTTC
many TRBD2 TRBJ2-1 TRBV30 CAGSLAGGSGVQFF TGTGCCGGGTCTCTAGCGGGAGGATCTGGGGTGCAGTTCTTC
many . TRBJ2-5 TRBV13 CASSLGNRFAETQYF TGTGCCAGCAGCTTAGGGAACAGGTTCGCAGAGACCCAGTACTTC
many . TRBJ2-7 TRBV28 CASSLEFLAGYLYEQYF TGTGCCAGCAGTTTGGAGTTTCTGGCGGGGTACCTCTACGAGCAGTACTTC
many . TRBJ2-7 TRBV28 CASSLPLDPSGRYTYEQYF TGTGCCAGCAGTTTACCGCTTGATCCGTCTGGGAGGTACACCTACGAGCAGTACTTC
once TRBD1 TRBJ1-2 TRBV15 CATSGGTGRFGGYTF TGTGCCACCAGCGGGGGGACAGGGAGGTTCGGCGGCTACACCTTC
many . TRBJ1-5 TRBV28 CASSRKFQPQHF TGTGCCAGCAGTCGGAAATTCCAGCCCCAGCATTTT